Below are 29 T cell receptor beta chains sequenced from a single sample in a study of CD8+ T cells in alopecia areata. Investigators isolated RNA and reverse transcribed it into cDNA to act as the sequencing template. TCRdb's table, derived via immunoSEQ multiplex PCR, lists solely in-frame clones and lacks some. The sample yields around 10,000 clones, roughly 59% seen once. Alopecia areata patients provided lesional scalp punch biopsies and peripheral blood, both collected for the study. The material sequenced was skin, taken at week 0. The receptors come from a human donor with alopecia areata.

This clone has only a few counts. The chain recombines TRBV4-2 with TRBJ1-2; D is unresolved. Trimming took 2 bases from V and 4 from J, leaving 5 bases between them. Per the germline V gene, CDR1 is LGHNA and CDR2 is YNFKEQ. This CDR3 spans 12 amino acids. CDR3 in amino acids: CASSQSAYGYTF. The CDR3, as DNA: TGTGCCAGCAGCCAATCGGCCTATGGCTACACCTTC.

Only a few counts were recorded for this clone. This chain links TRBV11-2 with TRBJ1-3; 11 bases align to TRBD1. V lost 4 bases and J lost 0; bases outside the gene matches: 5. The germline V gene encodes CDR1 SGHAT and CDR2 FQNNGV. This CDR3 has 17 amino acids. CDR3 in amino acids: CASSSWTGGISGNTIYF. For the CDR3, the DNA is TGTGCCAGCAGCTCGTGGACAGGGGGCATCTCTGGAAACACCATATATTTT.

There are a few counts of this clone. This rearrangement joins TRBV7-3 to TRBJ2-3; D is undetermined. The germline CDR1 and CDR2 sequences are SGHTA and FQGTGA. The CDR3 has 15 residues. The V end lost 2 bases, the J end lost 1 base, and 10 bases lay between the germline ends. CDR3 bases: TGTGCCAGCAGCTTAGGTCCCCTTGGCACAGATACGCAGTATTTT. It encodes CASSLGPLGTDTQYF.

This clone was recorded only once. The chain recombines TRBV5-1 with TRBJ1-6, with 8 bases that match TRBD1. CDR1 and CDR2 (germline): SGHRS, YFSETQ. The CDR3 has 15 residues. J lost 7 bases, V lost 4 bases, and 7 bases had no gene match. CDR3 DNA: TGCGCCAGCAGCACCGGGACAGGTAGAAATTCACCCCTCCACTTT. This gives the protein CASSTGTGRNSPLHF. The full variable domain, its missing parts supplied by reference TRBV5-1 and TRBJ1-6, is KAGVTQTPRYLIKTRGQQVTLSCSPISGHRSVSWYQQTPGQGLQFLFEYFSETQRNKGNFPGRFSGRQFSNSRSEMNVSTLELGDSALYLCASSTGTGRNSPLHFGNGTRLTVT.

As DNA, the CDR3 is TGTGCCAGTAGGGGACAGAGCGCCACAGATACGCAGTATTTT. Protein product: CASRGQSATDTQYF. The chain couples TRBV19 to TRBJ2-3; 7 bases match TRBD1. This CDR3 contains 14 residues. Trimming removed 6 bases from V and 2 bases from J; junction bases left unmatched: 5. CDR1 and CDR2 from the germline V gene are LNHDA and SQIVND (reference sequence).

This chain joins TRBV7-3 and TRBJ2-3, with D unresolved. Trimming took off 5 bases at V and 3 bases at J, with 12 bases between the two ends. CDR1 and CDR2 (germline): SGHTA, FQGTGA. The CDR3 runs 14 residues. CDR3 DNA sequence: TGTGCCAGCAGCCCCACTTTCGGTACAGATACGCAGTATTTT. It translates to CASSPTFGTDTQYF.

This clone was counted a few times. The rearrangement joins TRBV6-6 to TRBJ2-3, with D unresolved. Germline CDR1 is MNHNY and CDR2 is SVGAGI (reference sequence). CDR3 length: 13 residues. Trimming stripped 0 bases from V and 0 bases from J, with 1 base between. The DNA for the CDR3 is TGTGCCAGCAGTTACTCCAGCACAGATACGCAGTATTTT. The encoded protein is CASSYSSTDTQYF.

The V gene is TRBV9, the J gene TRBJ2-1; 11 nucleotides match TRBD2. V was pared by 4 bases and J by 6 bases, with 6 bases of the junction left unmatched. Germline loops: CDR1 SGDLS, CDR2 YYNGEE. The CDR3 sequence is 15 residues long. CDR3 sequence: CASSPSGGRRNEQFF. The CDR3 coding sequence is TGTGCCAGCAGCCCTAGCGGGGGGCGACGCAATGAGCAGTTCTTC.

This rearrangement joins TRBV6-6 to TRBJ1-6, with D hard to call. This CDR3 is built from 16 residues. V lost 5 bases, J lost 9 bases, and 20 bases lay in between. CDR1 and CDR2 (germline): MNHNY, SVGAGI (reference sequence). The CDR3 protein is CASSPTLYPGGSPLHF. In nucleotides, the CDR3 is TGTGCCAGCAGTCCCACCCTTTACCCGGGTGGTTCACCCCTCCACTTT.

The chain links TRBV30 to TRBJ2-7, with D uncertain. This CDR3 is 12 amino acids long. CDR1 is GTSNPN and CDR2 is SVGIG in the germline V gene (reference sequence). Trimming cost V 2 bases and J 6 bases, with 11 bases left between them. This CDR3 is CAWSPLGVEQYF. CDR3 bases: TGTGCCTGGAGTCCCTTAGGAGTCGAGCAGTACTTC.

The chain joins TRBV7-9 to TRBJ1-4; 7 bases match TRBD1. The trim removed 5 bases at V and 8 bases at J, leaving 11 bases unmatched. There are 15 residues in the CDR3. Germline CDR1 and CDR2: SEHNR and FQNEAQ (reference sequence). In nucleotides, the CDR3 is TGTGCCAGCAGCCCAAGGGACAGCCTGGGGGAAAAACTGTTTTTT. It translates to CASSPRDSLGEKLFF.

The J gene is TRBJ2-7, the V gene TRBV30; perhaps TRBD1 as D (5 bases). The CDR3 has 13 residues. Trimming left V 8 bases short and J 4 bases short, with 18 bases between. The germline CDR1 and CDR2 sequences are GTSNPN and SVGIG (reference sequence). The CDR3 loop is CALRAGFNYEQYF. The CDR3 DNA reads TGTGCCCTACGGGCAGGGTTTAATTACGAGCAGTACTTC.

The chain recombines TRBV14 with TRBJ1-1; no clear D gene. The length of the CDR3 is 15 residues. V dropped 4 bases and J dropped 11 bases, with 23 bases sitting between them. The germline V gene has CDR1 SGHDN and CDR2 FVKESK. The CDR3, as DNA: TGTGCCAGCAGCCCCGAGGGAGCAGGACGGCCGGGGGCTTTCTTT. Residues: CASSPEGAGRPGAFF. Based on the CDR3 plus reference TRBV14 and TRBJ1-1, the full variable domain is EAGVTQFPSHSVIEKGQTVTLRCDPISGHDNLYWYRRVMGKEIKFLLHFVKESKQDESGMPNNRFLAERTGGTYSTLKVQPAELEDSGVYFCASSPEGAGRPGAFFGQGTRLTVV.

V and J are TRBV18 and TRBJ1-1; 10 bases match TRBD1. The CDR3 has 17 residues. Germline CDR1 KGHSH, CDR2 LQKENI. J was trimmed by 4 bases and V by 3 bases; bases with no gene match: 11. CDR3 bases: TGTGCCAGCTCACCGACAGGGGGCGCGCGAAGTTCCACTGAAGCTTTCTTT. It specifies CASSPTGGARSSTEAFF.

The V call is TRBV19, the J call TRBJ1-2, with 7 bases that match TRBD1. Germline values: CDR1 LNHDA, CDR2 SQIVND (reference sequence). Unmatched junction bases numbered 10, after V lost 8 bases and J lost 7 bases. The CDR3 has 13 amino acids. CDR3: CASREGTASGYTF. CDR3 DNA sequence: TGTGCCAGTCGTGAAGGGACAGCATCTGGCTACACCTTC. The full variable domain, its missing parts supplied by reference TRBV19 and TRBJ1-2, is DGGITQSPKYLFRKEGQNVTLSCEQNLNHDAMYWYRQDPGQGLRLIYYSQIVNDFQKGDIAEGYSVSREKKESFPLTVTSAQKNPTAFYLCASREGTASGYTFGSGTRLTVV.

V usage is TRBV5-6 and J usage is TRBJ2-3; 9 nucleotides match TRBD1. Trimming took 4 bases from V and 4 from J; bases not matched to a gene: 7. The CDR3 is 15 residues long. CDR1 is SGHDT and CDR2 is YYEEEE in the germline V gene. The CDR3 loop is CASSRTGGRADTQYF. CDR3 sequence (DNA): TGTGCCAGCAGCCGAACAGGGGGCAGGGCAGATACGCAGTATTTT.

The genes are TRBV7-9 and TRBJ1-1; D remains unclear. Germline V gives CDR1 SEHNR, CDR2 FQNEAQ (reference sequence). Trimming shortened V by 3 bases and J by 1 base, and 12 bases separated the two germline ends. This CDR3 region has 15 residues. CDR3 sequence: CASSFVLGGNTEAFF. The CDR3 DNA sequence: TGTGCCAGCAGCTTTGTACTCGGCGGGAACACTGAAGCTTTCTTT.

The chain is built from TRBV9 and TRBJ2-1, with D possibly being TRBD2 (7 bases). The V end lost 0 bases, the J end lost 7 bases, and 14 bases lay between the germline ends. This CDR3 has 15 residues. From germline, CDR1 is SGDLS and CDR2 YYNGEE. The CDR3 bases are TGTGCCAGCAGCGTAGGGGGGGGCGCTGTTAATGAGCAGTTCTTC. It yields the protein CASSVGGGAVNEQFF.

The chain couples TRBV7-9 to TRBJ1-4, with D maybe TRBD1 (5 bases). The CDR3 consists of 14 residues. Germline CDR1 and CDR2: SEHNR and FQNEAQ (reference sequence). Trimming took 0 bases from V and 3 from J, leaving 5 bases between them. The CDR3 nucleotides read TGTGCCAGCAGCTTAGCAGGGGCTAATGAAAAACTGTTTTTT. It codes for CASSLAGANEKLFF.

This clone was found a few times. V usage is TRBV30 and J usage is TRBJ1-1; D is unresolved. The CDR3 has 15 residues. The V end lost 2 bases, the J end lost 0 bases, and 13 bases lay between the germline ends. Germline V gene lookup returns CDR1 GTSNPN and CDR2 SVGIG (reference sequence). The chain's CDR3 is CAWSFRRMMNTEAFF. In DNA form, the CDR3 reads TGTGCCTGGAGTTTCCGGCGGATGATGAACACTGAAGCTTTCTTT.

This clone was picked up a small number of times. The rearrangement links TRBV14 to TRBJ1-1, with 7 bases aligning to TRBD1. Germline CDR1 SGHDN, CDR2 FVKESK. CDR3 length: 15 residues. J gave up 3 bases and V 5 bases, and 9 bases lay outside the gene matches. CDR3 sequence (DNA): TGTGCCAGCAGCTTTTACAGGGGAGGGCACACTGAAGCTTTCTTT. Residues: CASSFYRGGHTEAFF.

J is TRBJ1-1 and V is TRBV6-5, with unresolved D. Trimming removed 5 bases from V and 2 bases from J, with 3 bases in between. The length of the CDR3 is 11 residues. Germline values: CDR1 MNHEY, CDR2 SVGAGI. The CDR3 is CASSPNTEAFF. CDR3 DNA sequence: TGTGCCAGCAGTCCTAACACTGAAGCTTTCTTT.

CDR3 in amino acids: CASATRQSRANVLTF. CDR3 DNA sequence: TGTGCCAGCGCAACCAGACAAAGTCGGGCCAACGTCCTGACTTTC. The chain couples TRBV5-4 to TRBJ2-6; D unresolved. CDR3 length equals 15 residues. The germline V and J ends were trimmed by 7 bases and 5 bases, with 16 bases remaining between them. Germline assignment: CDR1 SGHNT and CDR2 YYREEE (reference sequence). The full variable domain, completed using reference TRBV5-4 and TRBJ2-6, is ETGVTQSPTHLIKTRGQQVTLRCSSQSGHNTVSWYQQALGQGPQFIFQYYREEENGRGNFPPRFSGLQFPNYSSELNVNALELDDSALYLCASATRQSRANVLTFGAGSRLTVL.

The chain carries TRBV19 and TRBJ2-6, with no clear D. Trimming left V 10 bases short and J 0 bases short, with 19 bases between. The length of the CDR3 is 17 residues. Per germline, CDR1 LNHDA and CDR2 SQIVND (reference sequence). The CDR3 spells CATKDPRIVSGANVLTF. For the CDR3, the DNA is TGTGCCACTAAGGATCCCCGTATCGTCTCTGGGGCCAACGTCCTGACTTTC.

The chain uses TRBV5-1 and TRBJ2-7; TRBD2 matches at 14 bases. Germline CDR1 reads SGHRS; CDR2 reads YFSETQ. V lost 3 bases, J lost 4 bases, and 3 bases stayed unmatched. This CDR3 has 15 amino acids. CDR3 loop: CASSSGTSGRYEQYF. CDR3 bases: TGCGCCAGCAGCTCTGGGACTAGCGGGAGATACGAGCAGTACTTC.

The rearrangement joins TRBV10-3 to TRBJ1-1; D possibly corresponds to TRBD1 (5 bases). With 10 bases removed from V and 8 bases from J, the gap between germline ends came to 14 bases. From germline, CDR1 is ENHRY and CDR2 SYGVKD. CDR3 length: 11 amino acids. The CDR3 protein is CATLSWGEAFF. The CDR3 bases are TGTGCCACTCTGAGCTGGGGGGAAGCTTTCTTT.

CDR3 amino acids: CASSFSSGGQPQHF. DNA for the CDR3: TGTGCCAGCAGCTTCTCGTCTGGGGGTCAGCCCCAGCATTTT. V is TRBV7-8 and J is TRBJ1-5, with TRBD1 as a possible D gene (5 bases). CDR1 and CDR2 from the germline V gene are SGHVS and FQNEAQ. CDR3 size: 14 residues. Trimming cost V 3 bases and J 6 bases, with 12 bases left between them.

The chain is built from TRBV29-1 and TRBJ1-5, with D hard to call. Germline V gives CDR1 SQVTM, CDR2 ANQGSEA. V gave up 4 bases and J gave up 2 bases, with 9 bases separating them. This CDR3 is 13 amino acids long. DNA of the CDR3: TGCAGCGTTGGGGCACGAGGCAATCAGCCCCAGCATTTT. It is translated as CSVGARGNQPQHF.

This clone came up a few times. This chain links TRBV5-4 with TRBJ2-1; 10 bases map to TRBD2. Germline-derived CDR1 and CDR2 are SGHNT and YYREEE (reference sequence). CDR3 length equals 16 residues. The V segment lost 5 bases and the J segment 9 bases; nucleotides outside the gene matches: 14. The CDR3 reads CASSSGGLAGVLEQFF. The CDR3 nucleotides are TGTGCCAGCAGTTCGGGTGGGCTAGCGGGAGTACTTGAGCAGTTCTTC. The complete variable domain, with remaining parts taken from reference TRBV5-4 and TRBJ2-1, reads ETGVTQSPTHLIKTRGQQVTLRCSSQSGHNTVSWYQQALGQGPQFIFQYYREEENGRGNFPPRFSGLQFPNYSSELNVNALELDDSALYLCASSSGGLAGVLEQFFGPGTRLTVL.